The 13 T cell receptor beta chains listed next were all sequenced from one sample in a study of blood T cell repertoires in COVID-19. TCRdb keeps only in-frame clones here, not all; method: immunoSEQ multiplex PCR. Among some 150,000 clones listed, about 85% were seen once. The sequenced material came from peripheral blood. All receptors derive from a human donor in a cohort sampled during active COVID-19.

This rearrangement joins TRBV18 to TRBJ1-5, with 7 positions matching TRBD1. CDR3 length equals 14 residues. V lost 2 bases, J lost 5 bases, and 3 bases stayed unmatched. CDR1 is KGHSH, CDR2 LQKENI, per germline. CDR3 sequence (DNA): TGTGCCAGCTCACCAAGTGGGACAGATCAGCCCCAGCATTTT. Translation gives CASSPSGTDQPQHF.

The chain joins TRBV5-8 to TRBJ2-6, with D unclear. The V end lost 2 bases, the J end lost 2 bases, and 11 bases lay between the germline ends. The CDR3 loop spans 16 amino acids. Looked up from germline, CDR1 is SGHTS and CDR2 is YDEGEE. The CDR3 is CASSFMYTAGANVLTF. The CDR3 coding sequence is TGTGCCAGCAGCTTTATGTATACAGCTGGGGCCAACGTCCTGACTTTC. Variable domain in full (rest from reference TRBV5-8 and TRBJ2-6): EAGVTQSPTHLIKTRGQQATLRCSPISGHTSVYWYQQALGLGLQFLLWYDEGEERNRGNFPPRFSGRQFPNYSSELNVNALELEDSALYLCASSFMYTAGANVLTFGAGSRLTVL.

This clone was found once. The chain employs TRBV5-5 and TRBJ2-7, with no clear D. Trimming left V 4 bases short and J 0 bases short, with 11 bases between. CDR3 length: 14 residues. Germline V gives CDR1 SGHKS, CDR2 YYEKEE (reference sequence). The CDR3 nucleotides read TGTGCCAGCAGCCCTGGTCTAGGCTCCTACGAGCAGTACTTC. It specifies CASSPGLGSYEQYF. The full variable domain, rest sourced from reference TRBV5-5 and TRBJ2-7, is DAGVTQSPTHLIKTRGQQVTLRCSPISGHKSVSWYQQVLGQGPQFIFQYYEKEERGRGNFPDRFSARQFPNYSSELNVNALLLGDSALYLCASSPGLGSYEQYFGPGTRLTVT.

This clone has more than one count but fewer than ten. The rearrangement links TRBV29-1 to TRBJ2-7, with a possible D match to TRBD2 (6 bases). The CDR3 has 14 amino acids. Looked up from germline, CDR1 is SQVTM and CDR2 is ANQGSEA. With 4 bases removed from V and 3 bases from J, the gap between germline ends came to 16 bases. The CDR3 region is CSVVFGGILYEQYF. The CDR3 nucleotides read TGCAGCGTTGTCTTCGGAGGGATCCTCTACGAGCAGTACTTC.

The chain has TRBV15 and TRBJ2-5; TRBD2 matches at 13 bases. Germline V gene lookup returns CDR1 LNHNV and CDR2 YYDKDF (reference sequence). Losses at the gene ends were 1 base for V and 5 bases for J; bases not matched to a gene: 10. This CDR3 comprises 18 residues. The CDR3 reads CATSRAGTSGIGRETQYF. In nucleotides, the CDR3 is TGTGCCACCAGCAGAGCCGGGACTAGCGGGATAGGCCGGGAGACCCAGTACTTC.

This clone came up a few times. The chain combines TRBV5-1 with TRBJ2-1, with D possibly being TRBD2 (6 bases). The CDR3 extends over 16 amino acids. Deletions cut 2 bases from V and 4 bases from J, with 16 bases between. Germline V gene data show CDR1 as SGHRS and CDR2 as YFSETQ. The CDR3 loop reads CASSFDPGARYNEQFF. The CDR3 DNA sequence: TGCGCCAGCAGCTTTGATCCGGGAGCCCGTTACAATGAGCAGTTCTTC. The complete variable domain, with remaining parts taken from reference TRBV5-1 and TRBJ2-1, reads KAGVTQTPRYLIKTRGQQVTLSCSPISGHRSVSWYQQTPGQGLQFLFEYFSETQRNKGNFPGRFSGRQFSNSRSEMNVSTLELGDSALYLCASSFDPGARYNEQFFGPGTRLTVL.

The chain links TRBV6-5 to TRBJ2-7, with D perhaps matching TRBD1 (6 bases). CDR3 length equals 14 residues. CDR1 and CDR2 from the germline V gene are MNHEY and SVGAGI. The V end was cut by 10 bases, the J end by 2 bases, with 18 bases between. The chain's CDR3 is CATRWETGTYEQYF. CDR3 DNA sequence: TGTGCCACCCGATGGGAGACAGGAACCTACGAGCAGTACTTC.

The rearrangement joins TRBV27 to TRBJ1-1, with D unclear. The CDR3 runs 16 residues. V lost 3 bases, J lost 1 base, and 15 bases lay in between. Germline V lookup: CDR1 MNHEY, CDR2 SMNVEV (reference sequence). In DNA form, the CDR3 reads TGTGCCAGCAGTTTGGTGGGAGTAGGGTCGAACACTGAAGCTTTCTTT. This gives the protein CASSLVGVGSNTEAFF.

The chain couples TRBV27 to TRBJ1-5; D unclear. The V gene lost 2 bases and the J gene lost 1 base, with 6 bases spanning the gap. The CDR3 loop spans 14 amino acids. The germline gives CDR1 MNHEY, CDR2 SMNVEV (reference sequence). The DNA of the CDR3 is TGTGCCAGCAGTTTAGGGCAAAGCAATCAGCCCCAGCATTTT. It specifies CASSLGQSNQPQHF.

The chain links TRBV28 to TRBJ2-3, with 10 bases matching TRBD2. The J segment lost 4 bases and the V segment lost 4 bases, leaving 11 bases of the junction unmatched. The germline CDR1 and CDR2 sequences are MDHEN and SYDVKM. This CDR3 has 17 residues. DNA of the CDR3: TGTGCCAGCAGTTCCTCCCTTCTAGCGGGAGACGCAGATACGCAGTATTTT. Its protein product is CASSSSLLAGDADTQYF.

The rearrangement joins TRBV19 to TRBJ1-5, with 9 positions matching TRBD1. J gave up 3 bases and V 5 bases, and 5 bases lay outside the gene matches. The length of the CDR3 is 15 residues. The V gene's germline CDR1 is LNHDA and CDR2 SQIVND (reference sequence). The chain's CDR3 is CASSGGQGPNQPQHF. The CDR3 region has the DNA TGTGCCAGTAGTGGGGGACAGGGACCCAATCAGCCCCAGCATTTT.

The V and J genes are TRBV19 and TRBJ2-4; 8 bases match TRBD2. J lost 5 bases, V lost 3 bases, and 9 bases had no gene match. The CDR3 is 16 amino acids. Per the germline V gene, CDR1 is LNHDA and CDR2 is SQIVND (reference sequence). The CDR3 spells CASSISGNKRENIQYF. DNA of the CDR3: TGTGCCAGTAGTATTAGCGGGAACAAAAGGGAAAACATTCAGTACTTC. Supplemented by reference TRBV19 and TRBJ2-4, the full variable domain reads DGGITQSPKYLFRKEGQNVTLSCEQNLNHDAMYWYRQDPGQGLRLIYYSQIVNDFQKGDIAEGYSVSREKKESFPLTVTSAQKNPTAFYLCASSISGNKRENIQYFGAGTRLSVL.

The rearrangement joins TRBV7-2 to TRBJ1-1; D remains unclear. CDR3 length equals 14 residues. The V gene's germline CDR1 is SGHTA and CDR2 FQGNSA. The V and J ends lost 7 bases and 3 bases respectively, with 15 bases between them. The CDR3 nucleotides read TGTGCCAGCATCCTCTCCCGGGGTGACACTGAAGCTTTCTTT. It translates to CASILSRGDTEAFF.